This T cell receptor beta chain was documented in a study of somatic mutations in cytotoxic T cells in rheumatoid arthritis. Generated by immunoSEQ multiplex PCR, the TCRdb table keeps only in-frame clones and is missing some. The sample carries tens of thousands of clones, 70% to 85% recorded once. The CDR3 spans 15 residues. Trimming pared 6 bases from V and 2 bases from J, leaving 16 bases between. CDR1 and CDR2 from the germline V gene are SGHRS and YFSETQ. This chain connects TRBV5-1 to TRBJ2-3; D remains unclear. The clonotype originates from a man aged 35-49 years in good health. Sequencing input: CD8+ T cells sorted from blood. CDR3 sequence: CASTNSGPYTDTQYF. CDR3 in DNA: TGCGCCAGCACCAACTCCGGGCCTTACACAGATACGCAGTATTTT.